This entry features one T cell receptor (beta chain) sequence. Its antigen remains unknown. The data originate from a study of shared clonotypes between healthy human individuals. Study observations and caveats: Shared clonotypes: roughly 5% naive CD4, about 3.5% naive CD8, 2.3% memory CD4, about 0.41% memory CD8.

Deep-level assay runs were performed. Sequencing used immunoSEQ multiplex PCR; TCRdb keeps in-frame clones, though not all of them. This table holds about 730,000 clones, over 55% found once. The germline V gene has CDR1 SGHTS and CDR2 YDEGEE. V lost 3 bases, J lost 5 bases, and 4 bases stayed unmatched. This CDR3 is built from 14 residues. The sequence was collected from a woman between 25 and 40 years old in good health. The V and J genes are TRBV5-8 and TRBJ1-5; 8 nucleotides align to TRBD1. Material: memory CD4+ T cells sorted from blood. Subset denoted: CD45RA-negative fraction. For the CDR3, the DNA is TGTGCCAGCAGCTCGGACAGGGAGTATCAGCCCCAGCATTTT. It codes for CASSSDREYQPQHF.